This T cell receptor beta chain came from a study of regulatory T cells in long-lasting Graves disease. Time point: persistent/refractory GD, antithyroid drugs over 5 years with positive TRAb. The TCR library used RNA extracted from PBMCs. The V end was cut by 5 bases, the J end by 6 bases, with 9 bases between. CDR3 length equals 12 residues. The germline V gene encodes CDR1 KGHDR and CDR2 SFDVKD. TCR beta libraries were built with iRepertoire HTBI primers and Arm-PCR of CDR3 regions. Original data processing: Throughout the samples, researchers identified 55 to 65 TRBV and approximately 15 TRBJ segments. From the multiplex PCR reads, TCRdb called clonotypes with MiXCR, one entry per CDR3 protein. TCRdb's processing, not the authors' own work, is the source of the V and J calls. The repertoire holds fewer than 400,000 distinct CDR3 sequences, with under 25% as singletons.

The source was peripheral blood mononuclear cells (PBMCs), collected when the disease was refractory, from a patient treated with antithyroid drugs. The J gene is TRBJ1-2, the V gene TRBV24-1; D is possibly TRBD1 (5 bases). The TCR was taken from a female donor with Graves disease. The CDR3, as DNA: TGTGCCACCAGTGCCACAGGAGATGGCTACACCTTC. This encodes CATSATGDGYTF.